The clone carrying this T cell receptor (beta chain) has a handful of counts. Antigen unknown. The data were obtained in a study of cytomegalovirus exposure and HLA in healthy donors. Study conclusions and caveats: The authors confirmed in vitro that a few CMV-associated chains were specific for CMV antigens. Reported performance of the classifier showed diagnosis of cytomegalovirus status with high specificity and sensitivity. Later analysis showed TCR association rates varying by HLA locus, highest for DRB1 and lowest for HLA-C.

The primer mix had 60 Vbeta and 13 Jbeta primers. Sequencing was performed with immunoSEQ multiplex PCR; in TCRdb, only in-frame clones are kept and a portion is missing. The sample consists of 140,000 or so clones, just over 70% of them appearing once. The source is a woman between 25 and 40 years old in good health and CMV-seronegative. Sequencing was performed on PBMCs.

CDR3 DNA: TGTGCCAGCAGTACCCGACTAGCGGGAGGGGTTCTCTCCAAAAACATTCAGTACTTC. Translating it yields CASSTRLAGGVLSKNIQYF. The chain joins TRBV28 to TRBJ2-4, with 14 bases identical to TRBD2. CDR1 is MDHEN, CDR2 SYDVKM, per germline. The CDR3 sequence is 19 residues long. V lost 5 bases, J lost 2 bases, and 11 bases stayed unmatched.